Included here is one T cell receptor beta chain sequence, with context. Its antigen remains unidentified. The data originate from a study of CXCR3-negative and CXCR3-positive naive CD8 T cells. Regarding the study as a whole: TRB CDR3 hydrophobicity was greater in CXCR3-positive naive cells than in CXCR3-negative naive cells. Most assays used freshly isolated PBMCs, as cryopreservation partially reduced CXCR3.

5' RACE with UMI labels generated the TRB cDNA libraries. With the 5' RACE reads reprocessed, TCRdb shows one record per CDR3 protein and no DNA. Its listing shows approximately 88,000 distinct CDR3 sequences. The CDR3 runs 12 residues. Germline V gene data show CDR1 as SQVTM and CDR2 as ANQGSEA. The chain employs TRBV29-1 and TRBJ2-2; the TRBD1 assignment by TCRdb is unverifiable without DNA. The receptor was derived from a human donor in good health. Some clones in this sample may be carry-over from other donors' samples. The sequenced material came from naive CXCR3+ CD8+ T cells from blood. As to subset: CD45RO-CCR7+CD27+CD95- naive CD8+ T cells expressing CXCR3 (TNR3+). The CDR3 spells CSGTENTGELFF.